The rows below give T cell receptor beta chains drawn from one sample of a study of molecular identifiers for immune sequencing clone quantification. TCRdb re-called the PCR reads through MiXCR, storing one row per CDR3 protein. Of about 97,000 distinct CDR3 sequences in the sample, 24% were seen once. Source material: naive CD8+ T cells from blood, with Jurkat cell RNA spiked in. These TCRs come from a human donor in good health. Some libraries in this study had Jurkat cell RNA spiked in. Both conserved end residues are part of each CDR3. A D gene is named only where the DNA matches it firmly. A clone size is listed for some rows: how often the clone was seen (once, few, many), or a class if it is expanded.

TRBJ1-1,many,.,TRBV5-4,CATRGGYTEAFF,TGTGCCACCAGAGGGGGGTACACTGAAGCTTTCTTT
TRBJ2-3,many,.,TRBV2,CASSTSRDTPLRTDTQYF,TGTGCCAGCAGTACAAGCAGGGATACCCCCCTTCGTACAGATACGCAGTATTTT
TRBJ2-1,.,.,TRBV4-3,CASSQLGSGDEQFF,TGCGCCAGCAGCCAATTGGGCTCCGGTGATGAGCAGTTCTTC
TRBJ1-1,.,.,TRBV19,CASSPKGWMDTEAFF,TGTGCCAGTAGTCCTAAGGGCTGGATGGACACTGAAGCTTTCTTT
TRBJ2-3,many,.,TRBV4-1,CASRPDAGTDTQYF,TGCGCCAGCAGACCGGACGCCGGCACAGATACGCAGTATTTT
TRBJ1-3,many,.,TRBV7-6,CASSLALGRGGNTIYF,TGTGCCAGCAGCTTAGCGCTGGGCAGAGGAGGGAACACCATATATTTT
TRBJ2-7,many,.,TRBV6-6,CASSLDYEQYF,TGTGCCAGCAGTTTAGACTACGAGCAGTACTTC
TRBJ2-3,many,TRBD1,TRBV5-4,CASSYGQGTDTQYF,TGTGCCAGCAGCTACGGACAGGGCACAGATACGCAGTATTTT
TRBJ1-5,.,.,TRBV19,CASNLGQYSNQPQHF,TGTGCCAGTAACCTAGGACAGTATAGCAATCAGCCCCAGCATTTT
TRBJ2-2,many,.,TRBV4-3,CASSQDTGWGTGELFF,TGCGCCAGCAGCCAAGATACGGGGTGGGGCACCGGGGAGCTGTTTTTT
TRBJ2-7,many,.,TRBV5-1,CASSLFRSGTTNYEQYF,TGCGCCAGCAGCTTGTTCCGGTCGGGGACGACCAATTACGAGCAGTACTTC
TRBJ2-1,.,.,TRBV20-1,CSARTGTSSYNEQFF,TGCAGTGCTAGGACCGGAACTAGCTCCTACAATGAGCAGTTCTTC
TRBJ2-7,many,.,TRBV19,CASSPVPDFYEQYF,TGTGCCAGTAGTCCCGTCCCGGACTTCTACGAGCAGTACTTC
TRBJ2-1,many,.,TRBV11-2,CASSSPLYNEQFF,TGTGCCAGCAGCTCCCCCCTATACAATGAGCAGTTCTTC
TRBJ1-1,many,.,TRBV7-3,CASSLWPLLQENTEAFF,TGTGCCAGCAGCTTATGGCCGCTCCTACAGGAAAACACTGAAGCTTTCTTT
TRBJ2-1,few,.,TRBV27,CASSLSWAASSYNEQFF,TGTGCCAGCAGTTTATCTTGGGCTGCAAGCTCCTACAATGAGCAGTTCTTC
TRBJ2-7,few,.,TRBV28,CASSLFDESYEQYF,TGTGCCAGCAGTTTGTTCGATGAATCCTACGAGCAGTACTTC
TRBJ2-7,many,.,TRBV14,CASRPGYSYEQYF,TGTGCCAGCAGGCCAGGGTACTCCTACGAGCAGTACTTC
TRBJ2-7,many,.,TRBV7-9,CASSPRDRTVYEQYF,TGTGCCAGCAGCCCGCGGGACAGAACGGTTTACGAGCAGTACTTC
TRBJ2-2,many,TRBD1,TRBV7-9,CASSPSQGQGPSSGELFF,TGTGCCAGCAGCCCATCCCAAGGACAGGGTCCTTCGTCCGGGGAGCTGTTTTTT
TRBJ2-5,many,.,TRBV9,CASSPRGLYQETQYF,TGTGCCAGCAGCCCCCGGGGTTTGTACCAAGAGACCCAGTACTTC
TRBJ2-7,many,.,TRBV27,CASSARDREQYF,TGTGCCAGCAGCGCCCGAGACAGGGAGCAGTACTTC
TRBJ1-2,many,TRBD1,TRBV27,CASSQQGAGYGYTF,TGTGCCAGCAGTCAACAGGGGGCTGGATATGGCTACACCTTC
TRBJ1-4,many,.,TRBV9,CASSVGGTNEKLFF,TGTGCCAGCAGCGTAGGGGGGACTAATGAAAAACTGTTTTTT
TRBJ1-5,few,TRBD1,TRBV9,CASSPDRGSGQPQHF,TGTGCCAGCAGCCCGGACAGGGGATCTGGTCAGCCCCAGCATTTT
TRBJ2-2,.,.,TRBV24-1,CATSRTGASVELFF,TGTGCCACCAGTCGCACGGGAGCCTCCGTGGAGCTGTTTTTT
TRBJ2-7,many,.,TRBV9,CASSVGNEQYF,TGTGCCAGCAGCGTAGGGAACGAGCAGTACTTC
TRBJ2-7,few,.,TRBV5-6,CASSLAPGQTYEQYF,TGTGCCAGCAGCTTGGCACCGGGACAAACCTACGAGCAGTACTTC
TRBJ2-7,many,.,TRBV27,CASSYGGPASYEQYF,TGTGCCAGCAGTTATGGCGGGCCAGCCTCCTACGAGCAGTACTTC
TRBJ1-5,.,.,TRBV6-6,CASSPPAGGGPPPHF,TGTGCCAGCAGTCCGCCGGCGGGCGGGGGTCCGCCCCCGCATTTT
TRBJ2-1,many,.,TRBV12-3/TRBV12-4,CASNPSGPGGEQFF,TGTGCCAGCAACCCGAGCGGGCCCGGTGGTGAGCAGTTCTTC
TRBJ2-1,.,.,TRBV14,CASSLDPTTEQFF,TGTGCCAGCAGCCTCGACCCGACCACTGAGCAGTTCTTC
TRBJ1-2,few,.,TRBV11-2,CASSPGYVGSNYGYTF,TGTGCCAGCAGCCCAGGGTATGTGGGGTCCAACTATGGCTACACCTTC
TRBJ1-2,many,TRBD1,TRBV9,CASSPDRVNYGYTF,TGTGCCAGCAGCCCCGACAGGGTTAACTATGGCTACACCTTC
TRBJ2-5,many,TRBD2,TRBV7-7,CASSPYGGGIVGTQYF,TGTGCCAGCAGCCCTTATGGCGGGGGGATCGTAGGGACCCAGTACTTC
TRBJ2-7,many,TRBD2,TRBV13,CASSPARGRAYEQYF,TGTGCCAGCAGCCCGGCCCGCGGGAGGGCCTACGAGCAGTACTTC
TRBJ2-1,many,.,TRBV6-2/TRBV6-3,CASSWNLNNEQFF,TGTGCCAGCAGTTGGAATTTGAACAATGAGCAGTTCTTC
TRBJ1-1,many,.,TRBV6-1,CASNMRGAEAFF,TGTGCCAGCAATATGCGGGGGGCTGAAGCTTTCTTT
TRBJ2-3,.,.,TRBV6-6,CASGVGGGGTDTQYF,TGTGCCAGCGGGGTGGGGGGCGGGGGCACAGATACGCAGTATTTT
TRBJ1-5,.,TRBD1,TRBV6-2/TRBV6-3,CASSPNRGPPAKPQHF,TGTGCCAGCAGTCCAAACAGGGGCCCCCCGGCTAAGCCCCAGCATTTT
TRBJ1-1,once,.,TRBV4-1,CASRQDWAGVWPEAFF,TGCGCCAGCCGCCAAGATTGGGCGGGGGTGTGGCCTGAAGCTTTCTTT
TRBJ1-5,many,TRBD1,TRBV9,CASSGGTASNQPQHF,TGTGCCAGCAGCGGGGGGACAGCTAGCAATCAGCCCCAGCATTTT
TRBJ1-5,few,.,TRBV19,CASSIGLVPPQHF,TGTGCCAGTAGTATAGGGCTGGTGCCCCCCCAGCATTTT
TRBJ1-1,many,.,TRBV5-4,CASSSDRWGSNTEAFF,TGTGCCAGCAGCTCTGACAGGTGGGGATCGAACACTGAAGCTTTCTTT
TRBJ2-2,.,TRBD2,TRBV6-1,CASSAEGLAGLGELFF,TGTGCCAGCAGTGCAGAGGGACTAGCGGGACTAGGGGAGCTGTTTTTT